Sequencing of this T cell receptor beta chain was carried out in a study of vaccination effects on CD4 cells after COVID-19. The table lists this clone with a count of one. Antigen: not known. CDR1 SGHTA and CDR2 FQGTGA come from the germline V gene. The CDR3 is made up of 15 amino acids. V was clipped by 1 base and J by 2 bases; unmatched bases: 4. Measured with immunoSEQ multiplex PCR; TCRdb has only the in-frame clones, and not every one. This repertoire shows about 54,000 clones, under 70% found once; its top ten account for roughly 18%. Peptide-pool stimulation followed by sequencing identified expanded antigen-specific CD4+ clonotypes in the ViraFEST assay. Cultured cells yielded isolated CD4+ T cells after nine to ten days. The healthy vaccine recipients, who had no prior SARS-CoV-2 infection, showed negative nucleocapsid antibodies.

This receptor was taken from a human donor who received a COVID-19 vaccine. Sequencing was performed on CD4+ T cells from PBMCs cultured with SARS-CoV-2 spike peptides, taken before COVID-19 vaccination. The V gene is TRBV7-3, the J gene TRBJ1-1, with TRBD1 matching 7 bases. This CDR3 is CASSLKGTANTEAFF. CDR3 bases: TGTGCCAGCAGCTTAAAAGGGACAGCAAACACTGAAGCTTTCTTT.